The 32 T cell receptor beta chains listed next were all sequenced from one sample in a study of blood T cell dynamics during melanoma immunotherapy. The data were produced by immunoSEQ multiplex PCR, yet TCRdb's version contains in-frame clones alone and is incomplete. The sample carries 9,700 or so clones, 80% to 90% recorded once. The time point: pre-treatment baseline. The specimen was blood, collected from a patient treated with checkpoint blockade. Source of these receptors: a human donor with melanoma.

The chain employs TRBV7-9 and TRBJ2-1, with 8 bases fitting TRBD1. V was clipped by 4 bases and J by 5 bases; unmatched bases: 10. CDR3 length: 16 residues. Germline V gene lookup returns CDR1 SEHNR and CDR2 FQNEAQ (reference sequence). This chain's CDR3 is CASSSPLKTGDNEQFF. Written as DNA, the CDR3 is TGTGCCAGCAGCTCTCCATTAAAGACAGGGGACAATGAGCAGTTCTTC.

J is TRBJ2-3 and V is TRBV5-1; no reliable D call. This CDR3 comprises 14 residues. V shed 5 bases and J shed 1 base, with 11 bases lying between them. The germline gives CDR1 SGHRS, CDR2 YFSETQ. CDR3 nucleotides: TGCGCCAGCAGTACAGAACCCCGCACAGATACGCAGTATTTT. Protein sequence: CASSTEPRTDTQYF.

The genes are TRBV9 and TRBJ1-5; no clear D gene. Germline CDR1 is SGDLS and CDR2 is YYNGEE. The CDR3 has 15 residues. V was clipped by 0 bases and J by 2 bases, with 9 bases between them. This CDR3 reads CASSVGAGRNQPQHF. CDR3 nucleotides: TGTGCCAGCAGCGTAGGGGCCGGCCGCAATCAGCCCCAGCATTTT.

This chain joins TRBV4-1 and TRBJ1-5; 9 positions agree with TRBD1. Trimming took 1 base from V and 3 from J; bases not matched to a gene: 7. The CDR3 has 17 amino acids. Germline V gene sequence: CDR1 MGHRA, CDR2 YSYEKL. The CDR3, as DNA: TGCGCCAGCAGCCAAGCCGGGACAGGGTATTTCAATCAGCCCCAGCATTTT. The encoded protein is CASSQAGTGYFNQPQHF.

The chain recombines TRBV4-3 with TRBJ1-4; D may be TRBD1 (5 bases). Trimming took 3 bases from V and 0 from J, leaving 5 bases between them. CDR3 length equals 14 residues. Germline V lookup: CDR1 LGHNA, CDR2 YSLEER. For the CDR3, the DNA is TGCGCCAGCAGCCAGGGGGCAACTAATGAAAAACTGTTTTTT. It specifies CASSQGATNEKLFF.

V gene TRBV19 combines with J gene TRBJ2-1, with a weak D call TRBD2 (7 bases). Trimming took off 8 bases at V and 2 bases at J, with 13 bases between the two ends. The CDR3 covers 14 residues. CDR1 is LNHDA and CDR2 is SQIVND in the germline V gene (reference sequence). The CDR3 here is CASGGDTPYNEQFF. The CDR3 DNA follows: TGTGCCAGTGGGGGGGACACGCCCTACAATGAGCAGTTCTTC.

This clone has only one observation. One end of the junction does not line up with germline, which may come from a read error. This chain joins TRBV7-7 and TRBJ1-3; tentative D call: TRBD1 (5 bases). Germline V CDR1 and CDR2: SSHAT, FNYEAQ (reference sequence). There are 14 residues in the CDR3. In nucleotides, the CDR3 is TGTGCTAGCAGCGGGGCCCTCTCTGGAAACACCATATATTTT. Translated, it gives CASSGALSGNTIYF.

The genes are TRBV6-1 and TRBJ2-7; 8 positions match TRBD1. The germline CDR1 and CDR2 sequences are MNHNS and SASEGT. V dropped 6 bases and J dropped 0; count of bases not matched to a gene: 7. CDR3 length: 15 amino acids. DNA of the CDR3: TGTGCCAGCAGCCCAACAGGGGGTCCCTCCTACGAGCAGTACTTC. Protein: CASSPTGGPSYEQYF.

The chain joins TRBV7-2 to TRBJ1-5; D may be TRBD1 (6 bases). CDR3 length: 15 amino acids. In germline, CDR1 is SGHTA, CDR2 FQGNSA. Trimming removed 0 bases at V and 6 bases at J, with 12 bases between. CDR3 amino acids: CASSLAVGGGQPQHF. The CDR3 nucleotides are TGTGCCAGCAGCTTAGCGGTAGGGGGAGGTCAGCCCCAGCATTTT. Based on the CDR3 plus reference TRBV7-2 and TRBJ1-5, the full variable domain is GAGVSQSPSNKVTEKGKDVELRCDPISGHTALYWYRQSLGQGLEFLIYFQGNSAPDKSGLPSDRFSAERTGGSVSTLTIQRTQQEDSAVYLCASSLAVGGGQPQHFGDGTRLSIL.

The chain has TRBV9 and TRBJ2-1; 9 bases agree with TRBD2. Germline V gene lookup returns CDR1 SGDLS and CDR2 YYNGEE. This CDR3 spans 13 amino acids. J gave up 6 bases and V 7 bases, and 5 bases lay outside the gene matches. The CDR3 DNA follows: TGTGCCAGCCCCCGGCGGGAGGGCAATGAGCAGTTCTTC. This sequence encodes CASPRREGNEQFF.

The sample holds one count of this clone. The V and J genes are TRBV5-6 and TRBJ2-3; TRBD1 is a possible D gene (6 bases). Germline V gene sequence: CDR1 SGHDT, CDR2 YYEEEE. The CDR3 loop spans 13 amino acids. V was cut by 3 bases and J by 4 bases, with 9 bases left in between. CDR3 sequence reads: CASSSQGSDTQYF. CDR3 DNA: TGTGCCAGCAGCTCCCAGGGGTCAGATACGCAGTATTTT.

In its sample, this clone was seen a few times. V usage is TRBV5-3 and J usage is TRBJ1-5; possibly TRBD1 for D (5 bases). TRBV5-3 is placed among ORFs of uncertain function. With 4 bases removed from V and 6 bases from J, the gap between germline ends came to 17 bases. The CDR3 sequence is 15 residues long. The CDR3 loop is CARSGGGQERQPQHF. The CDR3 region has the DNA TGTGCCAGAAGCGGGGGAGGCCAGGAACGTCAGCCCCAGCATTTT.

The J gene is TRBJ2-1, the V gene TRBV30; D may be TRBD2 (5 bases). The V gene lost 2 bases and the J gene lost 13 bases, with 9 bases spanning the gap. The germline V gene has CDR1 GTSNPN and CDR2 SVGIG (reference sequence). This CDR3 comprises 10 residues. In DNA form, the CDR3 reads TGTGCCTGGAGTACGGGATTACAGTTCTTC. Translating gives CAWSTGLQFF.

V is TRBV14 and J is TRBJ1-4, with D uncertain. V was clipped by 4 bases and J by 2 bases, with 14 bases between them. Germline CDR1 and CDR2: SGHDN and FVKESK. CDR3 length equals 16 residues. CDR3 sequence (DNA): TGTGCCAGCAGCCCGTTAGACGGATACACTAATGAAAAACTGTTTTTT. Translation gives CASSPLDGYTNEKLFF.

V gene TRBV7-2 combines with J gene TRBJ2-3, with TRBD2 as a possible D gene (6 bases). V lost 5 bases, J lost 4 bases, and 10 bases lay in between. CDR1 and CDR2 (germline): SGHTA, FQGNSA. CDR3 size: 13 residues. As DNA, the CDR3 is TGTGCCAGCAGCCCGCCGGGGGCAGATACGCAGTATTTT. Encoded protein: CASSPPGADTQYF.

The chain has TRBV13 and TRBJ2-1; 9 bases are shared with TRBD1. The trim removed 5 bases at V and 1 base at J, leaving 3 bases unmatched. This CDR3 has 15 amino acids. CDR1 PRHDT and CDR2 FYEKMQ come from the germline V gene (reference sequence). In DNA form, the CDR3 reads TGTGCCAGCAGCCCCGGACAGGGGTCCTACAATGAGCAGTTCTTC. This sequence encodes CASSPGQGSYNEQFF.

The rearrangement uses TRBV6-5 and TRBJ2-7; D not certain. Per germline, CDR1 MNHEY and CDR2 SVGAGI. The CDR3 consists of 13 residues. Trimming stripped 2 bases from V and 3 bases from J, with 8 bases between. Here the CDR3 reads CASSYGSLYEQYF. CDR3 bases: TGTGCCAGCAGTTACGGTAGCCTCTACGAGCAGTACTTC.

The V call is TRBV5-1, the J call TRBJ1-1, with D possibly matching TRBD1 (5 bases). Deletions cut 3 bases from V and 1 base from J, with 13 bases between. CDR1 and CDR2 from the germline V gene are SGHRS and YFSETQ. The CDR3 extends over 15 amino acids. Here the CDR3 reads CASSWVGPGNTEAFF. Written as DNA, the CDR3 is TGCGCCAGCAGCTGGGTGGGACCCGGGAACACTGAAGCTTTCTTT.

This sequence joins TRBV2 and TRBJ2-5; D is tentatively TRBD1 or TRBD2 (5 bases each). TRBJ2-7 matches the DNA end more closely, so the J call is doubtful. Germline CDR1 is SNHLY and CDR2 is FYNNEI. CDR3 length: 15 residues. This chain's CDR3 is CASTPRDGFSYEQYF. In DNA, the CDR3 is TGTGCCAGCACTCCCCGGGACGGGTTTTCCTACGAGCAGTACTTC.

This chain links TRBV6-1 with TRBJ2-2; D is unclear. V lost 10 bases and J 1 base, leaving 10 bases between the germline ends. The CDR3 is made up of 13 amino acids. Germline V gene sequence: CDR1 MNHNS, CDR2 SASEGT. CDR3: CATLDGNTGELFF. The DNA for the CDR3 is TGTGCCACCCTCGATGGGAACACCGGGGAGCTGTTTTTT.

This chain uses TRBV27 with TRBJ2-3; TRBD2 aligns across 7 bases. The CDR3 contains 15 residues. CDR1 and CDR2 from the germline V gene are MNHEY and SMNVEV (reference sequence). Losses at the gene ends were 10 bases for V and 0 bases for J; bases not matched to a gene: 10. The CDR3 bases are TGTGCCACCCTCGGGGGGACGACTAGCACAGATACGCAGTATTTT. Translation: CATLGGTTSTDTQYF.

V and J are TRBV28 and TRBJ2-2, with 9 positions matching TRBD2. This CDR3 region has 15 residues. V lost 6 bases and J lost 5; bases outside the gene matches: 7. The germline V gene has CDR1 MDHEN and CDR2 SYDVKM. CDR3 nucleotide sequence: TGTGCCAGCAGGCCGACTAGCGGAACGACCGGGGAGCTGTTTTTT. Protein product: CASRPTSGTTGELFF. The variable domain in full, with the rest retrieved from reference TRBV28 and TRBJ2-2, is DVKVTQSSRYLVKRTGEKVFLECVQDMDHENMFWYRQDPGLGLRLIYFSYDVKMKEKGDIPEGYSVSREKKERFSLILESASTNQTSMYLCASRPTSGTTGELFFGEGSRLTVL.

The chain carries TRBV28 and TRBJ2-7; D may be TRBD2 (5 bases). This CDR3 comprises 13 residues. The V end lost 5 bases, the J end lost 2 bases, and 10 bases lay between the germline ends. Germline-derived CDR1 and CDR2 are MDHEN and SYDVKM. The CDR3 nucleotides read TGTGCCAGCAGTGAGACTAATACCTACGAGCAGTACTTC. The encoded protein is CASSETNTYEQYF.

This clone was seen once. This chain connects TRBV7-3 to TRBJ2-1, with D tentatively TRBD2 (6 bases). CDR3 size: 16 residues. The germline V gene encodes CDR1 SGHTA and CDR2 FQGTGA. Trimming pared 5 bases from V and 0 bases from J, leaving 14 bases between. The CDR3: CASSPRERNSYNEQFF. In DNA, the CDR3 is TGTGCCAGCAGCCCCCGGGAGCGGAACTCCTACAATGAGCAGTTCTTC.

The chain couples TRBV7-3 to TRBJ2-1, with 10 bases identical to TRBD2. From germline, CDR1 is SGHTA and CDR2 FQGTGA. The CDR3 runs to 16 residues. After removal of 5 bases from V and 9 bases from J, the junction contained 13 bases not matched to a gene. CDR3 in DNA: TGTGCCAGCAGCCCCTGGACTAGCGGACGTGGTGGTGAGCAGTTCTTC. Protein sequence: CASSPWTSGRGGEQFF.

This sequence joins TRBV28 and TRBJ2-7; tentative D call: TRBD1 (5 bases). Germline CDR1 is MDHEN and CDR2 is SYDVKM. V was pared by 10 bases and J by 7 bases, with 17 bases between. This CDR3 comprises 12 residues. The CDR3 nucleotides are TGTGCCACTGGGGCCACTCTTGGGGAGCAGTACTTC. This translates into CATGATLGEQYF.

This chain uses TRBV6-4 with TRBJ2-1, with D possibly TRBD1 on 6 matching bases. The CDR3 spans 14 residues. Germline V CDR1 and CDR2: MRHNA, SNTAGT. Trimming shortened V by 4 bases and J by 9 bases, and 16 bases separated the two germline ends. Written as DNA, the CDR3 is TGTGCCAGCAGTGTTGAGGGGGAGAAGGCTGAGCAGTTCTTC. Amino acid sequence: CASSVEGEKAEQFF.

This CDR3 is CASSFARGGEKLFF. The CDR3 DNA follows: TGTGCCAGCAGCTTCGCCCGTGGCGGTGAAAAACTGTTTTTT. The V and J genes are TRBV7-9 and TRBJ1-4, with D uncertain. The CDR3 covers 14 residues. Trimming took 3 bases from V and 7 from J, leaving 12 bases between them. Germline CDR1 is SEHNR and CDR2 is FQNEAQ (reference sequence).

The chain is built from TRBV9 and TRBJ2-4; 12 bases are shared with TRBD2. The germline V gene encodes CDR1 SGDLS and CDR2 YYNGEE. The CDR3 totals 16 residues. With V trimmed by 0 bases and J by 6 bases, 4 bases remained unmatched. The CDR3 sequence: CASSVGLAGAGNIQYF. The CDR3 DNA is TGTGCCAGCAGCGTAGGACTAGCGGGAGCGGGAAACATTCAGTACTTC. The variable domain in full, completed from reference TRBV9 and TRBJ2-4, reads DSGVTQTPKHLITATGQRVTLRCSPRSGDLSVYWYQQSLDQGLQFLIQYYNGEERAKGNILERFSAQQFPDLHSELNLSSLELGDSALYFCASSVGLAGAGNIQYFGAGTRLSVL.

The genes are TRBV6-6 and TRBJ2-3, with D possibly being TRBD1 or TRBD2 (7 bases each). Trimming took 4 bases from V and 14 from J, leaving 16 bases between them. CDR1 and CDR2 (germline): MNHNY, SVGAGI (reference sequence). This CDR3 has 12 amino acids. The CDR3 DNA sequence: TGTGCCAGCAGTTTACCAGGGGGGGGCACGTATTTT. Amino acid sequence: CASSLPGGGTYF.

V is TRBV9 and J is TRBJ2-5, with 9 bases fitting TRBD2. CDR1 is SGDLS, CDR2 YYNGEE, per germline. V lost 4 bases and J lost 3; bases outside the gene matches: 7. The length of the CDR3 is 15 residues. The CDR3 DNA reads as TGTGCCAGCAGCCCAGGAGCGGGAGGTAAAGAGACCCAGTACTTC. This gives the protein CASSPGAGGKETQYF.

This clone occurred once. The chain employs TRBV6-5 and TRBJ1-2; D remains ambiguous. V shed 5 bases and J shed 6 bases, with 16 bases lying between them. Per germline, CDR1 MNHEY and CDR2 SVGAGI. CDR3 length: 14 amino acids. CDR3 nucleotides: TGTGCCAGCAGTCCCACGGGGTGGGTTAATGGCTACACCTTC. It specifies CASSPTGWVNGYTF.